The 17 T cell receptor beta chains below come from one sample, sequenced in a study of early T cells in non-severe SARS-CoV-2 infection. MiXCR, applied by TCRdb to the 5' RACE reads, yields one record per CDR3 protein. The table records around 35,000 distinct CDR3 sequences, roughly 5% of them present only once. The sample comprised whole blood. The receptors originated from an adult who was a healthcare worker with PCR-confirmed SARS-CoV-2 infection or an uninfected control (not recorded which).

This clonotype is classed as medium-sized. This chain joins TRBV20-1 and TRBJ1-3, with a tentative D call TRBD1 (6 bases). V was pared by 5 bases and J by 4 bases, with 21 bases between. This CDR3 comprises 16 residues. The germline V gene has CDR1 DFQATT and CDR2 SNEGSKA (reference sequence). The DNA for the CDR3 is TGCAGTGCTCAGGGCAGGGGTGCCCTAGGGGGAAACACCATATATTTT. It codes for CSAQGRGALGGNTIYF.

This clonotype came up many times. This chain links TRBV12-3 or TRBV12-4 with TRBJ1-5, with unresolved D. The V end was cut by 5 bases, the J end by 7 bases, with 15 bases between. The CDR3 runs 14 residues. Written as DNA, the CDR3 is TGTGCCAGCAGTCCGGGGAAAGGGTTGCAGCCCCAGCATTTT. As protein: CASSPGKGLQPQHF.

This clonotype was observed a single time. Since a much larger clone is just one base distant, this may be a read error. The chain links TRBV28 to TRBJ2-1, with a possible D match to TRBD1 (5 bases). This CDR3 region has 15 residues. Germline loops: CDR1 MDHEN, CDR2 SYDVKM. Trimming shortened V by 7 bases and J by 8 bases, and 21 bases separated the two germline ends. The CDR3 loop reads CASTIARQGPHEQFF. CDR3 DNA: TGTGCCAGCACCATCGCCCGTCAGGGCCCCCATGAGCAGTTCTTC.

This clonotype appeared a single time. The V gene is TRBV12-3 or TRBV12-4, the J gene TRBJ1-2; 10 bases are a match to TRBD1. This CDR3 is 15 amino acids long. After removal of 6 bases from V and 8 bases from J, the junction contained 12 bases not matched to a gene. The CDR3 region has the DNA TGTGCCAGCAGACCGGGGCTCCGGGACAGGGGAGGCTACACCTTC. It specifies CASRPGLRDRGGYTF.

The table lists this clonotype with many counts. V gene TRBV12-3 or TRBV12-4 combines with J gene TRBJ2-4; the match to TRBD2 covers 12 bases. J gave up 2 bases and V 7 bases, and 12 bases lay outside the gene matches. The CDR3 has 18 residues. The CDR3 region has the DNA TGTGCCAGCACCCCGACTAGCGGGAGAGAGGGGTCCAAAAACATTCAGTACTTC. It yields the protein CASTPTSGREGSKNIQYF.

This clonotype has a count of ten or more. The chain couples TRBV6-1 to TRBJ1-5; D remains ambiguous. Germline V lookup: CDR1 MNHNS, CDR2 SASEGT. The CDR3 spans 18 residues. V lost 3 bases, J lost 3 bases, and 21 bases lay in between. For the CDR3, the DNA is TGTGCCAGCAGTGACACACCCAGAGGTGAACATAACAATCAGCCCCAGCATTTT. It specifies CASSDTPRGEHNNQPQHF.

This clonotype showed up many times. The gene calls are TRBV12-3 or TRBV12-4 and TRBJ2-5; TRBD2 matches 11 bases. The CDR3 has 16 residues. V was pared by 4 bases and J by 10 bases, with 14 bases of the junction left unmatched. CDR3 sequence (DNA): TGTGCCAGCAGTTCCGGGACTAGCGGCCCCCTCGGGAGCCAGTACTTC. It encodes CASSSGTSGPLGSQYF.

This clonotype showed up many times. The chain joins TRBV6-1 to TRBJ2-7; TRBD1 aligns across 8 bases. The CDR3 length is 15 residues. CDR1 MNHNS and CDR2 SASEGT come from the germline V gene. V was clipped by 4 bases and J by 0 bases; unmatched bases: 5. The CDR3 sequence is CASSGQGHSSYEQYF. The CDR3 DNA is TGTGCCAGCAGTGGACAGGGGCACAGCTCCTACGAGCAGTACTTC.

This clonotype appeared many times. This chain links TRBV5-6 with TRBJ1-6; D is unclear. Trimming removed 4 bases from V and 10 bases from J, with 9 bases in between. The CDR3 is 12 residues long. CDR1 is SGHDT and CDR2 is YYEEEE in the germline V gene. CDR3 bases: TGTGCCAGCAGCCAGCCTCCGTCACCCCTCCACTTT. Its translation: CASSQPPSPLHF. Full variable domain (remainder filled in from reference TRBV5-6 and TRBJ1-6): DAGVTQSPTHLIKTRGQQVTLRCSPKSGHDTVSWYQQALGQGPQFIFQYYEEEERQRGNFPDRFSGHQFPNYSSELNVNALLLGDSALYLCASSQPPSPLHFGNGTRLTVT.

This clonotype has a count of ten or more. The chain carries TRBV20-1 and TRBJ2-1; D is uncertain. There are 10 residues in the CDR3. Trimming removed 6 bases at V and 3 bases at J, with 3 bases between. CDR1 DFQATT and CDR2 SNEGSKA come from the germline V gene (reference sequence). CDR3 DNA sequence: TGCAGTGCCCACTACAATGAGCAGTTCTTC. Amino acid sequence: CSAHYNEQFF.

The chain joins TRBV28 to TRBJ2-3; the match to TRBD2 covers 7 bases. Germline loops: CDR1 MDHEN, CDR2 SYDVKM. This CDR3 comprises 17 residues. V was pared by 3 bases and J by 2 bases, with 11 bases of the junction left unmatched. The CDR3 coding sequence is TGTGCCAGCAGTTTTTCATCCTGGGAGGGGATCACAGATACGCAGTATTTT. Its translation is CASSFSSWEGITDTQYF.

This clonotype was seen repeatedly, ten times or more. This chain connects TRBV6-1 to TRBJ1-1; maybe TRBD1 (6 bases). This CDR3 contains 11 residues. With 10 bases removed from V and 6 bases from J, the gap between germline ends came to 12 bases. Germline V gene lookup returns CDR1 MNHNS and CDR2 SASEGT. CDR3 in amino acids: CAIIRTAEAFF. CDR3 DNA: TGTGCCATTATACGGACAGCTGAAGCTTTCTTT.

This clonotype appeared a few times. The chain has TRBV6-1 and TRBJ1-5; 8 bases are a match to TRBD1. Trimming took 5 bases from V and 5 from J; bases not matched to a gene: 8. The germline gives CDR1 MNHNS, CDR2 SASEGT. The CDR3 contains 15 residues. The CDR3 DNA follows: TGTGCCAGCAGTAGGGCCGGGACAGGAGATCAGCCCCAGCATTTT. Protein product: CASSRAGTGDQPQHF.

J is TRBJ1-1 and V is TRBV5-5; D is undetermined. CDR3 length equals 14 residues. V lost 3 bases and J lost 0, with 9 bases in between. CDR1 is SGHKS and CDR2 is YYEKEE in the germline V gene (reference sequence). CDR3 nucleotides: TGTGCCAGCAGCTCCGACACCCTGAACACTGAAGCTTTCTTT. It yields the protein CASSSDTLNTEAFF.

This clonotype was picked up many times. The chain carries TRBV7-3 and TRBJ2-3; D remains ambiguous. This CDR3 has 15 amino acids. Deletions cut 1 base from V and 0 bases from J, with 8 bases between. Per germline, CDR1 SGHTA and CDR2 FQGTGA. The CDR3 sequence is CASSLMATSTDTQYF. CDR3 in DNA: TGTGCCAGCAGCTTAATGGCCACGAGCACAGATACGCAGTATTTT. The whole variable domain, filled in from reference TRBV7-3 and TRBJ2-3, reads GAGVSQTPSNKVTEKGKYVELRCDPISGHTALYWYRQSLGQGPEFLIYFQGTGAADDSGLPNDRFFAVRPEGSVSTLKIQRTERGDSAVYLCASSLMATSTDTQYFGPGTRLTVL.

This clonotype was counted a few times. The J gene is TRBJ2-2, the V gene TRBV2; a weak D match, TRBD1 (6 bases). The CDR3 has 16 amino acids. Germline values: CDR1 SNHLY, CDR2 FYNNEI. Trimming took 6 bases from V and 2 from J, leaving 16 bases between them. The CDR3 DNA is TGTGCCAGCAGGGGGCCCGGGACAACCAACACCGGGGAGCTGTTTTTT. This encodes CASRGPGTTNTGELFF.

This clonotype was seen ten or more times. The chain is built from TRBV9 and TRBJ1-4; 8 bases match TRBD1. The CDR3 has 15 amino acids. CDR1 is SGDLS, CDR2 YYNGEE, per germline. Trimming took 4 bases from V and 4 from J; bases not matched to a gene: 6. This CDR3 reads CASSRTGPRNEKLFF. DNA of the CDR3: TGTGCCAGCAGCCGGACAGGGCCCCGTAATGAAAAACTGTTTTTT.